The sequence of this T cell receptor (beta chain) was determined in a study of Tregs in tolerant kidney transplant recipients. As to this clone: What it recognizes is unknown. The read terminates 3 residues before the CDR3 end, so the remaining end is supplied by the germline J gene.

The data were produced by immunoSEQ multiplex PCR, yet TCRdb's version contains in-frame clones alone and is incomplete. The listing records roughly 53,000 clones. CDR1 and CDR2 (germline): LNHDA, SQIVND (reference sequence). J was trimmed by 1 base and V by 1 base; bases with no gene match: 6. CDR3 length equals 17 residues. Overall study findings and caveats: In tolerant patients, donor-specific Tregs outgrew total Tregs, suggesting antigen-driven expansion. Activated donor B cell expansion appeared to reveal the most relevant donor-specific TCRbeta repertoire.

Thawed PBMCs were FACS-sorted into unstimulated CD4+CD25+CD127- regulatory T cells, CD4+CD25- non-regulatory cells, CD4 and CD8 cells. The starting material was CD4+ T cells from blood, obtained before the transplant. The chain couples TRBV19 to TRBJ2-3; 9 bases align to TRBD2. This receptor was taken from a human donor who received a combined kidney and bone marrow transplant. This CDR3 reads CASSIGGGRAGTDTQYF. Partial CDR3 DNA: TGTGCCAGTAGTATAGGTGGCGGGAGGGCCGGCACAGATACG.